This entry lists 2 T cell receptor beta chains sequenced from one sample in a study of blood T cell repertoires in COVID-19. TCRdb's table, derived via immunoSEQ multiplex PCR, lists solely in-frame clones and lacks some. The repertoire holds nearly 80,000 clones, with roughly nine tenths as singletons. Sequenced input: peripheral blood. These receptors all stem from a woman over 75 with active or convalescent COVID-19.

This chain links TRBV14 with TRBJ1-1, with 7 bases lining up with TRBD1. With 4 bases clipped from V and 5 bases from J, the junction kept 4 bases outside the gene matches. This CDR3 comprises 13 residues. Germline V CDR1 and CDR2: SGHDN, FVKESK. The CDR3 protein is CASSRQGGTEAFF. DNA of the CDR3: TGTGCCAGCAGCCGACAGGGAGGAACTGAAGCTTTCTTT.

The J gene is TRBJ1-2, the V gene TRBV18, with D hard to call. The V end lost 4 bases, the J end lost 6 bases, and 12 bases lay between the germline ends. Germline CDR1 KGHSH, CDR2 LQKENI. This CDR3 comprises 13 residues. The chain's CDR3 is CASSLGLLDGYTF. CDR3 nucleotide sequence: TGTGCCAGCTCACTCGGACTGTTAGATGGCTACACCTTC. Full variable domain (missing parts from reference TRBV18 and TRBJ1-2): NAGVMQNPRHLVRRRGQEARLRCSPMKGHSHVYWYRQLPEEGLKFMVYLQKENIIDESGMPKERFSAEFPKEGPSILRIQQVVRGDSAAYFCASSLGLLDGYTFGSGTRLTVV.